The rows below give T cell receptor beta chains drawn from one sample of a study of blood T cell repertoires in COVID-19. Using immunoSEQ multiplex PCR, the repertoire was profiled, and TCRdb retains in-frame clones only, with some absent. Of fewer than 200,000 clones listed, less than 90% are singletons. The specimen was PBMCs or T cells enriched from blood (not recorded which). These receptors were obtained from a woman aged 45-65 years who had recovered from COVID-19. Each CDR3 is given with its conserved first and last residue. The order of the fields is J gene, clone size, D gene, V gene, CDR3 protein, CDR3 DNA. D genes are given only for firm matches. A row's size may be missing; if present it is once, few, many or a size class.

J: TRBJ2-5; size: NA; D: TRBD2; V: TRBV19; CDR3: CASSIDASGGQETQYF; DNA: TGTGCCAGTAGTATAGATGCTAGCGGGGGCCAAGAGACCCAGTACTTC
J: TRBJ2-1; size: NA; D: TRBD2; V: TRBV19; CDR3: CASSKGGLAFREQFF; DNA: TGTGCCAGTAGTAAAGGGGGACTAGCTTTTAGGGAGCAGTTCTTC
J: TRBJ2-1; size: NA; D: TRBD2; V: TRBV6-2/TRBV6-3; CDR3: CASSQTSGGYNEQFF; DNA: TGTGCCAGCAGTCAGACTAGCGGGGGTTACAATGAGCAGTTCTTC
J: TRBJ2-2; size: NA; D: NA; V: TRBV6-5; CDR3: CASSPHTANTGELFF; DNA: TGTGCCAGCAGTCCACATACAGCGAACACCGGGGAGCTGTTTTTT
J: TRBJ2-3; size: many; D: TRBD1; V: TRBV27; CDR3: CASSLWDRMGTDTQYF; DNA: TGTGCCAGCAGTTTATGGGACAGGATGGGCACAGATACGCAGTATTTT
J: TRBJ2-2; size: NA; D: NA; V: TRBV9; CDR3: CASSVGTGGPVNTGELFF; DNA: TGTGCCAGCAGCGTAGGCACAGGCGGACCTGTTAACACCGGGGAGCTGTTTTTT
J: TRBJ1-3; size: NA; D: NA; V: TRBV24-1; CDR3: CATSGTGGNTIYF; DNA: TGTGCCACCAGTGGCACGGGGGGGAACACCATATATTTT
J: TRBJ1-3; size: NA; D: NA; V: TRBV19; CDR3: CASSIDRDTPSGNTIYF; DNA: TGTGCCAGTAGTATAGACCGGGACACTCCTAGTGGAAACACCATATATTTT
J: TRBJ2-2; size: NA; D: NA; V: TRBV5-1; CDR3: CASSQRLEGELFF; DNA: TGCGCCAGCAGCCAACGACTCGAGGGGGAGCTGTTTTTT
J: TRBJ1-2; size: NA; D: TRBD1; V: TRBV18; CDR3: CASSHTPGQSYGYTF; DNA: TGTGCCAGCTCGCATACACCGGGACAGAGCTATGGCTACACCTTC
J: TRBJ2-2; size: NA; D: TRBD2; V: TRBV7-9; CDR3: CASSSGTSPTGELFF; DNA: TGTGCCAGCAGCTCCGGGACTAGCCCGACCGGGGAGCTGTTTTTT
J: TRBJ1-2; size: NA; D: NA; V: TRBV6-5; CDR3: CASSYSLSLTNYGYTF; DNA: TGTGCCAGCAGTTACTCCTTGTCACTAACTAACTATGGCTACACCTTC
J: TRBJ2-3; size: NA; D: NA; V: TRBV14; CDR3: CASSGEWSIDTQYF; DNA: TGTGCCAGCAGTGGGGAGTGGAGTATCGATACGCAGTATTTT
J: TRBJ1-6; size: NA; D: NA; V: TRBV27; CDR3: CASSSSGQTNSPLHF; DNA: TGTGCCAGCAGCTCGTCCGGACAAACTAATTCACCCCTCCACTTT
J: TRBJ2-3; size: NA; D: NA; V: TRBV10-3; CDR3: CAISESADTDTQYF; DNA: TGTGCCATCAGTGAGTCGGCAGACACAGATACGCAGTATTTT
J: TRBJ2-2; size: once; D: NA; V: TRBV4-2; CDR3: CASSQRRGGGWGSGELFF; DNA: TGTGCCAGCAGCCAGAGGAGAGGCGGGGGCTGGGGGAGCGGGGAGCTGTTTTTT
J: TRBJ1-1; size: NA; D: NA; V: TRBV7-9; CDR3: CASSLIGGANTEAFF; DNA: TGTGCCAGCAGCTTAATCGGGGGGGCTAACACTGAAGCTTTCTTT
J: TRBJ1-2; size: NA; D: TRBD1; V: TRBV7-9; CDR3: CASSLRDRFYGYTF; DNA: TGTGCCAGCAGCTTGAGGGACAGATTCTATGGCTACACCTTC
J: TRBJ2-1; size: few; D: NA; V: TRBV5-1; CDR3: CASSGGAGYNEQFF; DNA: TGCGCCAGCAGTGGAGGGGCTGGCTACAATGAGCAGTTCTTC
J: TRBJ1-2; size: NA; D: NA; V: TRBV7-2; CDR3: CASSFYGVTNYGYTF; DNA: TGTGCCAGCAGCTTCTACGGTGTGACTAACTATGGCTACACCTTC
J: TRBJ2-1; size: NA; D: TRBD2; V: TRBV6-5; CDR3: CASHFPYGTREQFF; DNA: TGTGCCAGCCATTTCCCTTACGGGACTAGAGAGCAGTTCTTC
J: TRBJ2-1; size: NA; D: NA; V: TRBV27; CDR3: CASIAHNEQFF; DNA: TGTGCCAGCATAGCTCACAATGAGCAGTTCTTC
J: TRBJ2-5; size: NA; D: NA; V: TRBV19; CDR3: CASSKSGTQETQYF; DNA: TGTGCCAGTAGTAAGTCGGGAACCCAAGAGACCCAGTACTTC
J: TRBJ2-1; size: NA; D: TRBD1; V: TRBV2; CDR3: CASSEGQAGPGNEQFF; DNA: TGTGCCAGCAGTGAGGGACAGGCGGGGCCGGGGAATGAGCAGTTCTTC
J: TRBJ1-3; size: NA; D: NA; V: TRBV14; CDR3: CASSQDASTIYF; DNA: TGTGCCAGCAGCCAAGACGCGAGCACCATATATTTT
J: TRBJ2-3; size: NA; D: NA; V: TRBV25-1; CDR3: CASRQGGGTDTQYF; DNA: TGTGCCAGCAGACAAGGGGGTGGCACAGATACGCAGTATTTT
J: TRBJ1-3; size: NA; D: TRBD1; V: TRBV4-3; CDR3: CASSLGTGAGNTIYF; DNA: TGCGCCAGCAGCCTCGGGACAGGGGCTGGAAACACCATATATTTT
J: TRBJ1-5; size: few; D: TRBD1; V: TRBV6-5; CDR3: CATGAYNQPQHF; DNA: TGTGCGACAGGGGCCTACAATCAGCCCCAGCATTTT
J: TRBJ2-1; size: NA; D: TRBD2; V: TRBV27; CDR3: CASSLFGLAGAYEQFF; DNA: TGTGCCAGCAGTTTGTTCGGACTAGCGGGAGCGTATGAGCAGTTCTTC
J: TRBJ1-2; size: NA; D: NA; V: TRBV7-9; CDR3: CASSGGDYGYTF; DNA: TGTGCCAGCTCCGGAGGGGACTATGGCTACACCTTC
J: TRBJ2-5; size: NA; D: TRBD1; V: TRBV6-5; CDR3: CASSNQQGWETQYF; DNA: TGTGCCAGCAGTAATCAACAGGGGTGGGAGACCCAGTACTTC
J: TRBJ1-6; size: NA; D: TRBD1; V: TRBV7-8; CDR3: CASSNWGTANSPLHF; DNA: TGTGCCAGCAGCAATTGGGGGACAGCTAATTCACCCCTCCACTTT
J: TRBJ1-2; size: NA; D: NA; V: TRBV28; CDR3: CASSGTNYGYTF; DNA: TGTGCCAGCAGTGGGACAAACTATGGCTACACCTTC
J: TRBJ2-1; size: NA; D: TRBD2; V: TRBV28; CDR3: CATKALAGGLRVYNEQFF; DNA: TGTGCCACCAAGGCCCTAGCGGGGGGTCTCCGGGTCTACAATGAGCAGTTCTTC
J: TRBJ1-1; size: NA; D: TRBD1; V: TRBV9; CDR3: CASSGTGGAPSEAFF; DNA: TGTGCCAGCAGCGGGACAGGGGGGGCGCCTTCTGAAGCTTTCTTT
J: TRBJ2-1; size: few; D: TRBD2; V: TRBV12-5; CDR3: CASAQGLAGLYNEQFF; DNA: TGTGCTAGTGCCCAAGGACTAGCGGGGTTATACAATGAGCAGTTCTTC
J: TRBJ2-1; size: NA; D: NA; V: TRBV28; CDR3: CASSLGGNEQFF; DNA: TGTGCCAGCAGTTTAGGAGGGAATGAGCAGTTCTTC
J: TRBJ2-1; size: NA; D: TRBD2; V: TRBV6-1; CDR3: CASSGPSGGAGNEQFF; DNA: TGTGCCAGCAGTGGACCTAGCGGGGGGGCCGGTAATGAGCAGTTCTTC
J: TRBJ2-6; size: once; D: NA; V: TRBV7-2; CDR3: CASSLLVAAYLPGANVLTF; DNA: TGTGCCAGCAGCTTACTTGTAGCGGCATATCTCCCTGGGGCCAACGTCCTGACTTTC
J: TRBJ2-1; size: NA; D: NA; V: TRBV11-3; CDR3: CASSLVLEGEQFF; DNA: TGTGCCAGCAGCTTAGTTTTGGAGGGTGAGCAGTTCTTC
J: TRBJ2-3; size: few; D: TRBD2; V: TRBV5-1; CDR3: CASSHSRLAPLGADTQYF; DNA: TGCGCCAGCAGCCACTCTCGACTAGCCCCGTTGGGAGCAGATACGCAGTATTTT
J: TRBJ2-4; size: NA; D: TRBD2; V: TRBV4-1; CDR3: CASSQGTSSNGNIQYF; DNA: TGCGCCAGCAGCCAAGGGACTAGCAGTAATGGAAACATTCAGTACTTC
J: TRBJ2-1; size: NA; D: NA; V: TRBV19; CDR3: CASSKGQLDNEQFF; DNA: TGTGCCAGTAGCAAAGGACAGTTAGACAATGAGCAGTTCTTC
J: TRBJ1-1; size: NA; D: NA; V: TRBV28; CDR3: CASSLIFGERGRLNTEAFF; DNA: TGTGCCAGCAGCCTTATATTCGGGGAACGGGGGAGGTTGAACACTGAAGCTTTCTTT
J: TRBJ1-6; size: NA; D: NA; V: TRBV4-2; CDR3: CASSQGSGYNSPLHF; DNA: TGTGCCAGCAGCCAGGGCAGTGGGTATAATTCACCCCTCCACTTT
J: TRBJ2-2; size: NA; D: TRBD2; V: TRBV7-9; CDR3: CASSPPREAGELFF; DNA: TGTGCCAGCAGCCCCCCCCGGGAGGCCGGGGAGCTGTTTTTT
J: TRBJ1-2; size: NA; D: TRBD1; V: TRBV29-1; CDR3: CSVDVTGDGYTF; DNA: TGCAGCGTTGACGTTACAGGGGATGGCTACACCTTC
J: TRBJ1-2; size: once; D: TRBD1; V: TRBV2; CDR3: CASHRGRNYGYTF; DNA: TGTGCCAGCCACAGGGGGCGTAACTATGGCTACACCTTC
J: TRBJ1-1; size: NA; D: NA; V: TRBV5-1; CDR3: CASSLPEGNTEAFF; DNA: TGCGCCAGCAGCTTGCCCGAGGGGAACACTGAAGCTTTCTTT
J: TRBJ1-4; size: NA; D: NA; V: TRBV6-5; CDR3: CASSFFEKLFF; DNA: TGTGCCAGCAGTTTCTTTGAAAAACTGTTTTTT
J: TRBJ1-6; size: NA; D: NA; V: TRBV6-5; CDR3: CASLDSRSYNSPLHF; DNA: TGTGCCAGCCTGGACAGTCGCTCCTATAATTCACCCCTCCACTTT
J: TRBJ1-1; size: few; D: NA; V: TRBV6-5; CDR3: CASRQSFEAFF; DNA: TGTGCCAGCAGACAGAGTTTTGAAGCTTTCTTT
J: TRBJ1-1; size: NA; D: TRBD1; V: TRBV29-1; CDR3: CSVRRHRDRAEAFF; DNA: TGCAGCGTCCGACGGCACCGGGACAGGGCTGAAGCTTTCTTT
J: TRBJ1-2; size: NA; D: NA; V: TRBV7-9; CDR3: CASSSSGRENYGYTF; DNA: TGTGCCAGCAGCTCCTCCGGCCGGGAGAACTATGGCTACACCTTC
J: TRBJ1-4; size: once; D: TRBD1; V: TRBV7-9; CDR3: CASSIGQGASNEKLFF; DNA: TGTGCCAGCAGCATCGGACAGGGGGCGTCTAATGAAAAACTGTTTTTT
J: TRBJ2-3; size: NA; D: NA; V: TRBV7-9; CDR3: CASRRTARTDTQYF; DNA: TGTGCCAGCCGCCGGACTGCCCGCACAGATACGCAGTATTTT
J: TRBJ1-4; size: NA; D: NA; V: TRBV7-9; CDR3: CATMLATNEKLFF; DNA: TGTGCCACCATGCTAGCCACTAATGAAAAACTGTTTTTT
J: TRBJ1-1; size: NA; D: NA; V: TRBV19; CDR3: CASSISGGQTEAFF; DNA: TGTGCCAGTAGTATCAGCGGGGGGCAAACTGAAGCTTTCTTT
J: TRBJ1-2; size: NA; D: NA; V: TRBV4-2; CDR3: CASSDQLGPGPYGYTF; DNA: TGTGCCAGCAGCGATCAATTAGGTCCAGGGCCCTATGGCTACACCTTC